This T cell receptor beta chain was recovered during a study of blood T cell repertoires in COVID-19. Study context: Sample material is recorded as cDNA or gDNA derived from T cells, B-cell-depleted T cells, or PBMCs.

The CDR3 length is 15 residues. Germline V CDR1 and CDR2: SGHKS, YYEKEE (reference sequence). V was pared by 4 bases and J by 2 bases, with 3 bases of the junction left unmatched. As originally analysed: Reference gene primer amplification in the assay estimated nucleated cell counts. Profiled with immunoSEQ multiplex PCR; TCRdb holds only in-frame clones, not every one. D and trimming come from the DNA, and the V and J calls and clone size come from that table. The data show tens of thousands of clones, 85% seen once. This TCR derives from a human donor in a cohort sampled during active COVID-19. The genes are TRBV5-5 and TRBJ1-5, with 10 bases identical to TRBD1. Sequencing was carried out using peripheral blood. The CDR3 DNA reads as TGTGCCAGCAGCCAAGGGACAGGGGGCAATCAGCCCCAGCATTTT. Its translation is CASSQGTGGNQPQHF.